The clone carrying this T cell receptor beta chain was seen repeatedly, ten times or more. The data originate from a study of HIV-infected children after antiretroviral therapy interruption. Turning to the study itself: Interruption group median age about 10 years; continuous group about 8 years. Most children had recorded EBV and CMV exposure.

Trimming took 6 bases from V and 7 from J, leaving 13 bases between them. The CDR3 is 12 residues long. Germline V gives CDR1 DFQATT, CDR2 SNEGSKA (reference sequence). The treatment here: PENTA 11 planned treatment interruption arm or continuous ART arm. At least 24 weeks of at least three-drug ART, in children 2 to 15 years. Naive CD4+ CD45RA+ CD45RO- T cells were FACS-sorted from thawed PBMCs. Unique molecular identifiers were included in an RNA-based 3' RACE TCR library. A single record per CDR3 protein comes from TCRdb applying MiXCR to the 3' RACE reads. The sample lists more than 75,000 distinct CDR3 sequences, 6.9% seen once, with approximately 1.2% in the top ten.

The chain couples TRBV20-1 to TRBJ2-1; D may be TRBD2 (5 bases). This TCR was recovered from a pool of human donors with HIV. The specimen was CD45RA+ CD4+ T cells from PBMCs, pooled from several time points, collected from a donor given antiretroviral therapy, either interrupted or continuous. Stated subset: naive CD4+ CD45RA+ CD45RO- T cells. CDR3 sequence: CSATGLRNEQFF. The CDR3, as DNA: TGCAGTGCCACCGGACTGCGTAATGAGCAGTTCTTC.